This T cell receptor beta chain was recovered during a study of T cell repertoires in cytomegalovirus infection. The CDR3 runs 12 residues. The ends were cut back, 0 bases at V and 6 bases at J, with 6 bases in the middle. Germline CDR1 reads SNHLY; CDR2 reads FYNNEI. This clonotype has a count of ten or more. In TCRdb, the reads were re-called with MiXCR into one record per CDR3 protein. Counted here are 200,000 to 250,000 distinct CDR3 sequences, more than 9% occurring once; the ten biggest clones make up 1.5% to 2%. This clonotype was obtained from a human donor in good health (CMV status not recorded). Some clones in this sample may be carry-over from other donors' samples. Sequenced sample: PBMCs. V gene TRBV2 combines with J gene TRBJ2-7, with D perhaps matching TRBD1 (5 bases). The CDR3, as DNA: TGTGCCAGCAGTGAAGCCAGGGCCGAGCAGTACTTC. It is translated as CASSEARAEQYF.